The T cell receptor beta chain under discussion was sequenced for a study of radiotherapy plus CTLA-4 blockade in lung cancer. Whole-study findings and limits: Some TCR clones had been derived from tumors. These clones expanded in peripheral blood after radiotherapy plus ipilimumab.

Generated by immunoSEQ multiplex PCR, the TCRdb table keeps only in-frame clones and is missing some. The table includes tens of thousands of clones, more than 75% detected once. Comment on this clone: Its antigen is not identified.

Trimming took 5 bases from V and 3 from J; bases not matched to a gene: 8. The CDR3 spans 15 residues. The germline V gene encodes CDR1 MNHEY and CDR2 SVGAGI. This clonotype was obtained from a human donor with non-small cell lung cancer who had a partial response to radiotherapy plus ipilimumab. V and J are TRBV6-5 and TRBJ2-7; 9 nucleotides agree with TRBD2. The sample was peripheral blood, taken from a patient treated with radiotherapy plus ipilimumab. CDR3 coding DNA: TGTGCCAGCAGTGGATATAGCGGGAGTGGCTACGAGCAGTACTTC. Its translation: CASSGYSGSGYEQYF.